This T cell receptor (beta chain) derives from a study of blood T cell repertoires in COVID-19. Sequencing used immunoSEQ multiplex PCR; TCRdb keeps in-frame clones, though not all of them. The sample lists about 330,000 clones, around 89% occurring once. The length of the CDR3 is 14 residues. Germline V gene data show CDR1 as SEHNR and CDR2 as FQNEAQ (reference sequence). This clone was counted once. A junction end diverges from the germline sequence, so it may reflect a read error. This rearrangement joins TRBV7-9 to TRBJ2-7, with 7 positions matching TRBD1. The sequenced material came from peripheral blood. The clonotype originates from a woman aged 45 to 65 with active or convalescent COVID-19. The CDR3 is CASSLRTGDYAQYF. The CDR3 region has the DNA TGTGCCAGCAGCTTAAGGACAGGAGACTACGCGCAGTACTTC.